Sequencing of this TCR beta chain was carried out in a study of identical twins. Regarding the study as a whole: The models systematically underestimated how much out-of-frame TCR alpha was shared in monozygotic twins.

From the 5' RACE reads, TCRdb called clonotypes with MiXCR, one entry per CDR3 protein. The sample holds more than 1.5 million distinct CDR3 sequences; less than 35% are singletons and the top ten take 0.27%. Points on this clonotype: The antigen remains unidentified.

Input material: cord blood. The TCR was taken from a newborn girl in good health.

The CDR3 nucleotides read TGCAGTGCCCCGAGACTAGCGGGAGATGGTGATACGCAGTATTTT. Its translation: CSAPRLAGDGDTQYF. J is TRBJ2-3 and V is TRBV20-1; 12 nucleotides align to TRBD2. The CDR3 runs to 15 residues. The germline V gene has CDR1 DFQATT and CDR2 SNEGSKA (reference sequence). J lost 6 bases, V lost 6 bases, and 10 bases had no gene match.